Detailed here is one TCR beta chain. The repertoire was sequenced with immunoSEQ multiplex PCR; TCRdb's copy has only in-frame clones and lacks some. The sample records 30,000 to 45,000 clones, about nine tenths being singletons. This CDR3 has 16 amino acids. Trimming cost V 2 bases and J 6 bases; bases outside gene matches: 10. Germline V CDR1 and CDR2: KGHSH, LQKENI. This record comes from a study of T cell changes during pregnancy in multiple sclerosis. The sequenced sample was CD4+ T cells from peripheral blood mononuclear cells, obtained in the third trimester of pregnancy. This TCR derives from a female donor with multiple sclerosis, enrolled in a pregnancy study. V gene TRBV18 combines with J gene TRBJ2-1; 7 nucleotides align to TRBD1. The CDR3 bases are TGTGCCAGCTCACCATCGGAACAGGGGTTGCTCAATGAGCAGTTCTTC. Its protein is CASSPSEQGLLNEQFF.